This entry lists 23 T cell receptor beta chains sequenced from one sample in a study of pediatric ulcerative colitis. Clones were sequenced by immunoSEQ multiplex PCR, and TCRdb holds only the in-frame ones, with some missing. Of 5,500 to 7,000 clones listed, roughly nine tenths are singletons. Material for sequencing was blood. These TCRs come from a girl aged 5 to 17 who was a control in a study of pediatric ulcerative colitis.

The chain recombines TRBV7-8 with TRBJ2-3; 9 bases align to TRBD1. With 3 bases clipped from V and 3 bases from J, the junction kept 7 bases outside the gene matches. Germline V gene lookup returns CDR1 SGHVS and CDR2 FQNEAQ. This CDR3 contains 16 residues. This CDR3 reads CASSFRPGTGTDTQYF. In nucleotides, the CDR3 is TGTGCCAGCAGCTTCCGCCCCGGGACAGGGACAGATACGCAGTATTTT.

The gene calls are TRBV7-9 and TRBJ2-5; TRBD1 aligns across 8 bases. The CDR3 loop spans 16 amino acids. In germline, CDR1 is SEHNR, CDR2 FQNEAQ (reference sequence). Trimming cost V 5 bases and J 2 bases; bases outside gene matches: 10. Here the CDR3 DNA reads TGTGCCAGCAGCCTCTCGTCGAGGACAGGGCAAGAGACCCAGTACTTC. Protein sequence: CASSLSSRTGQETQYF.

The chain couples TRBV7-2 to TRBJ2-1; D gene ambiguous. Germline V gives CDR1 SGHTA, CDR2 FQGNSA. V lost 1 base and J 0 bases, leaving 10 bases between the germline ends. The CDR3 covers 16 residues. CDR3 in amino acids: CASSLVAVSSYNEQFF. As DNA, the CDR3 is TGTGCCAGCAGCTTAGTTGCAGTGAGCTCCTACAATGAGCAGTTCTTC. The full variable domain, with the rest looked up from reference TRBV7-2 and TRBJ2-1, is GAGVSQSPSNKVTEKGKDVELRCDPISGHTALYWYRQSLGQGLEFLIYFQGNSAPDKSGLPSDRFSAERTGGSVSTLTIQRTQQEDSAVYLCASSLVAVSSYNEQFFGPGTRLTVL.

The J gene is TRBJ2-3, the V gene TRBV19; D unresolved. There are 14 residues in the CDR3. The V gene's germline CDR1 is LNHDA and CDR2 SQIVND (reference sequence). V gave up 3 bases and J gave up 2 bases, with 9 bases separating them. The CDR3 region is CASSMWVTTDTQYF. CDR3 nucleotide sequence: TGTGCCAGTAGTATGTGGGTGACCACAGATACGCAGTATTTT.

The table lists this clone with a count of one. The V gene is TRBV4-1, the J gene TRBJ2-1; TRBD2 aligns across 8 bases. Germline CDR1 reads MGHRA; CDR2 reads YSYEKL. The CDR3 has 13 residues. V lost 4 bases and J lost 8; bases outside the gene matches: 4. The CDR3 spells CASSPGTSDEQFF. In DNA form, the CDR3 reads TGCGCCAGCAGCCCCGGGACTAGTGATGAGCAGTTCTTC.

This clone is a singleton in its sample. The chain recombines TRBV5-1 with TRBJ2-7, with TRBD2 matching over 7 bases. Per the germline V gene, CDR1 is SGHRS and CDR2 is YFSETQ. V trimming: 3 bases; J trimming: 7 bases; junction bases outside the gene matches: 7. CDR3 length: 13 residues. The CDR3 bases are TGCGCCAGCAGCTCCGGGGGGACTCGGGAGCAGTACTTC. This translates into CASSSGGTREQYF.

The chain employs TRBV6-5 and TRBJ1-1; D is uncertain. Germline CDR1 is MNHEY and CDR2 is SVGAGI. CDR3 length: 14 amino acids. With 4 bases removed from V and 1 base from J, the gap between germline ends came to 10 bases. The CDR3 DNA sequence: TGTGCCAGCAGTTCCCCTTGGAGGAACACTGAAGCTTTCTTT. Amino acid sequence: CASSSPWRNTEAFF.

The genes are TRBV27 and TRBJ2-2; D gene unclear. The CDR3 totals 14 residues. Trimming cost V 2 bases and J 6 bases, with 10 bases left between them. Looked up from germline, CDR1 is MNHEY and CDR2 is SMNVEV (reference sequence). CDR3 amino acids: CASSLKGTAGELFF. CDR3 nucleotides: TGTGCCAGCAGTTTAAAGGGTACGGCCGGGGAGCTGTTTTTT.

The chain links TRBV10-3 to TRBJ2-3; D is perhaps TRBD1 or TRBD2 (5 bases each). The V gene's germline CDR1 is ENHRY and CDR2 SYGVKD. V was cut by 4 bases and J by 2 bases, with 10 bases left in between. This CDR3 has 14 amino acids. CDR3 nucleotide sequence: TGTGCCATCAGTGCCTCGGGGCCCACAGATACGCAGTATTTT. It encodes CAISASGPTDTQYF.

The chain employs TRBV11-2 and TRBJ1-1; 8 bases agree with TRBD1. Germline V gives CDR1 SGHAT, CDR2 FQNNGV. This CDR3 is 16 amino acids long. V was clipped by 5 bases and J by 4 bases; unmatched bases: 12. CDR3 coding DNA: TGTGCCAGCAGCGCCTCCTTCAGGGGGCAGGGCACTGAAGCTTTCTTT. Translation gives CASSASFRGQGTEAFF.

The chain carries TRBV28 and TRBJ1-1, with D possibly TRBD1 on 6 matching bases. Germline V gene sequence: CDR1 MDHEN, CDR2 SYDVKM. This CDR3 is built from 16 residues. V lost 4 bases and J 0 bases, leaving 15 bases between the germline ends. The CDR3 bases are TGTGCCAGCAGTTCAAACAGGGTTAGTTTGAACACTGAAGCTTTCTTT. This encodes CASSSNRVSLNTEAFF.

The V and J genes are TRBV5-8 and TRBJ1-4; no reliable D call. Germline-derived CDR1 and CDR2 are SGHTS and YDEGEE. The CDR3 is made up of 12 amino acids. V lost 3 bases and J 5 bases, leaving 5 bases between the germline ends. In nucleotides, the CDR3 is TGTGCCAGCAGCTCTCAAAATGAAAAACTGTTTTTT. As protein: CASSSQNEKLFF.

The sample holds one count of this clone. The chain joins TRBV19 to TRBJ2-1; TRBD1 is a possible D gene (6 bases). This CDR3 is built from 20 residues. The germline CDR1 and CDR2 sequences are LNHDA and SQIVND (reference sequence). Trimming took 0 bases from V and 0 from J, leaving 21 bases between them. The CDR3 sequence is CASSIDEETGPFSSYNEQFF. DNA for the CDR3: TGTGCCAGTAGTATAGACGAGGAAACAGGGCCCTTTAGCTCCTACAATGAGCAGTTCTTC.

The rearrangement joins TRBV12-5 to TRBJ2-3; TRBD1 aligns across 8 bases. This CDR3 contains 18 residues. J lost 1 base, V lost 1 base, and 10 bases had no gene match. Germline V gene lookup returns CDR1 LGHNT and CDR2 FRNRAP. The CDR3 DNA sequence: TGTGCTAGTGGTTTGGGCTCCAAGACAGGGGAGCGCACAGATACGCAGTATTTT. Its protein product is CASGLGSKTGERTDTQYF.

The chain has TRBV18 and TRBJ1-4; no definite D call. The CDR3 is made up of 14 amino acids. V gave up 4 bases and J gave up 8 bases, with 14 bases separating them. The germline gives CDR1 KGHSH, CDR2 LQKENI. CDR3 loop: CASSLSIPREKLFF. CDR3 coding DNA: TGTGCCAGCTCACTCTCGATACCGCGGGAAAAACTGTTTTTT.

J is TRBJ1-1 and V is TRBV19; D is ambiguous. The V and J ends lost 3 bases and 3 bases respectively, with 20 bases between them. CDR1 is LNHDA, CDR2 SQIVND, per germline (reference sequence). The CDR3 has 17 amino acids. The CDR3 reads CASSISGSGFFHTEAFF. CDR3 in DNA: TGTGCCAGTAGTATCAGCGGGTCCGGCTTTTTCCACACTGAAGCTTTCTTT.

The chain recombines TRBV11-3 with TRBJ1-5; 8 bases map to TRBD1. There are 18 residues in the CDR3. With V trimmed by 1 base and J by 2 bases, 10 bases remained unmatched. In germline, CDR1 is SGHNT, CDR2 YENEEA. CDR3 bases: TGTGCCAGCAGCTTAGGCAGGGGGCCCCTTGGGGGCAATCAGCCCCAGCATTTT. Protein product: CASSLGRGPLGGNQPQHF.

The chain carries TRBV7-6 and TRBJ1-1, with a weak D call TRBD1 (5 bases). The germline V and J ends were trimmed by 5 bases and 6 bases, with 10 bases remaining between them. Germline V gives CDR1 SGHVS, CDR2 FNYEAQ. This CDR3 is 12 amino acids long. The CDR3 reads CASSRGTAEAFF. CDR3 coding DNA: TGTGCCAGCAGCCGAGGGACGGCTGAAGCTTTCTTT.

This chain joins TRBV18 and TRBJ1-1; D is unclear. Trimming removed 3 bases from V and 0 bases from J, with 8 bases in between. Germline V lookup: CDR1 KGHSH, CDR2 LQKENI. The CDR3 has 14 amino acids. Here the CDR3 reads CASSPVAMNTEAFF. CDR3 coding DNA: TGTGCCAGCTCACCGGTGGCAATGAACACTGAAGCTTTCTTT. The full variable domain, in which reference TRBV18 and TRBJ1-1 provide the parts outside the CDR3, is NAGVMQNPRHLVRRRGQEARLRCSPMKGHSHVYWYRQLPEEGLKFMVYLQKENIIDESGMPKERFSAEFPKEGPSILRIQQVVRGDSAAYFCASSPVAMNTEAFFGQGTRLTVV.

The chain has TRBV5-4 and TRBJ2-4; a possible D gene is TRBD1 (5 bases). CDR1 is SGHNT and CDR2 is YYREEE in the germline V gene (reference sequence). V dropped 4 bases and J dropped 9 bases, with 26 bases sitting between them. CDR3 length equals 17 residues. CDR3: CASSPRGRDKGYGIQYF. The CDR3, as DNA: TGTGCCAGCAGCCCCAGAGGCAGGGATAAAGGTTATGGCATTCAGTACTTC.

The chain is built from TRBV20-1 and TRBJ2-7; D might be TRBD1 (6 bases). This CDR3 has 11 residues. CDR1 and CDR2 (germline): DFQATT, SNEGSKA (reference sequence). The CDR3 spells CRLGTNYEQYF. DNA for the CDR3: TGCCGCCTCGGGACAAACTACGAGCAGTACTTC.

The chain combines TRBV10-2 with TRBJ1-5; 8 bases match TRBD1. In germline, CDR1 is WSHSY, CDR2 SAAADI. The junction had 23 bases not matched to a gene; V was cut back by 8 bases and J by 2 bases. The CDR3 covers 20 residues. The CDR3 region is CASVLPSPGGEGIGNQPQHF. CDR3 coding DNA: TGCGCCAGCGTACTCCCAAGTCCAGGGGGCGAGGGGATCGGCAATCAGCCCCAGCATTTT.

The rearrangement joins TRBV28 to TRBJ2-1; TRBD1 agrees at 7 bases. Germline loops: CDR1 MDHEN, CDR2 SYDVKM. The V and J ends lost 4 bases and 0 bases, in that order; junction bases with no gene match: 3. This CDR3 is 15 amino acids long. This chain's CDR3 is CASSSRQGSYNEQFF. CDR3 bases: TGTGCCAGCAGTTCCCGACAGGGCTCCTACAATGAGCAGTTCTTC.